This T cell receptor beta chain was identified during a study of T cells in Graves' hyperthyroidism and ophthalmopathy. The V end was cut by 2 bases, the J end by 0 bases, with 11 bases between. CDR3 length equals 15 residues. Germline values: CDR1 SGHRS, CDR2 YFSETQ. This clonotype has ten or more counts. Using RNA transcripts as the source, TCR beta CDR3 regions were amplified. A set of HTBI primers served as the primers for a first-round RT-PCR of the TCR CDR3. From the multiplex PCR reads, TCRdb called clonotypes with MiXCR, one entry per CDR3 protein. The data contain roughly 380,000 distinct CDR3 sequences, approximately 15% of them seen just once; the ten biggest clones take up 8% to 13%.

The chain has TRBV5-1 and TRBJ1-2; D is ambiguous. The TCR comes from a woman aged 60-75 years with Graves' hyperthyroidism. Sequenced material: blood. The DNA of the CDR3 is TGCGCCAGCAGCTTAAGTCCGGAAACTAACTATGGCTACACCTTC. This sequence encodes CASSLSPETNYGYTF.